The clone carrying this T cell receptor beta chain was seen only a few times. The table came from immunoSEQ multiplex PCR; TCRdb's copy has only in-frame clones and leaves some out. This repertoire shows hundreds of thousands of clones, roughly 85% found once; its top ten account for around 0.0094%. This entry comes from a study of shared T cell receptors in the human thymus. This sample also belongs to another study, concerning human thymus T cells. From that study: Donation was from healthy Finnish infants who were having corrective surgery that addressed congenital heart defects. It was from resections taken during corrective heart surgery that the thymus tissue came. Thymic as well as blood repertoires seemed to favor certain V and J genes unevenly. Highly overlapping thymic repertoires among unrelated individuals were reported in related research.

This sequence was found in a girl in the first two years of life with a congenital heart defect. The sequencing input was thymocytes.

The CDR3 coding sequence is TGCGCCAGCAGCTTGGGGACAGTCGACACTGAAGCTTTCTTT. Its protein product is CASSLGTVDTEAFF. The V gene is TRBV5-1, the J gene TRBJ1-1; the D gene is possibly TRBD1 (6 bases). Germline CDR1 reads SGHRS; CDR2 reads YFSETQ. Trimming left V 0 bases short and J 3 bases short, with 9 bases between. The length of the CDR3 is 14 residues.